This is a list of T cell receptor beta chains from one sample in a study of siplizumab effects on memory and regulatory T cells. Some clones are missing from TCRdb's copy, which holds only in-frame ones; the method was immunoSEQ multiplex PCR. Here the sample spans 85,000 to 130,000 clones, just over 90% being singletons. The sample taken for sequencing was Tregs sorted from blood. Every receptor here comes from a human donor in good health. Each CDR3 is given with its conserved first and last residue.

J gene	V gene	CDR3 protein
TRBJ1-5	TRBV2	CASSGGVGQPQHF
TRBJ2-1	TRBV19	CASSIGRDPSAQFF
TRBJ2-5	TRBV5-1	CASSSTGGETQYF
TRBJ1-3	TRBV19	CASSIDLVAGDPGNTIYF
TRBJ1-1	TRBV18	CASSPNREAEAFF
TRBJ2-7	TRBV5-4	CASSLDRGGRVGEQYF
TRBJ1-1	TRBV19	CASSMGQGNTEAFF
TRBJ2-3	TRBV4-1	CASSQEQGLVDTQYF
TRBJ2-1	TRBV7-7	CASSLAGGTYNEQFF
TRBJ1-1	TRBV2	CASSERVKAFF
TRBJ1-3	TRBV9	CASSGIQGLRGNTIYF
TRBJ2-3	TRBV19	CASSIFGPDTRTQYF
TRBJ1-6	TRBV7-2	CASSIGTGNNSPLHF
TRBJ2-1	TRBV7-9	CASSLAPSAGGGNEQFF
TRBJ2-7	TRBV7-6	CASSLVPHEQYF
TRBJ2-5	TRBV18	CASSPRQARQETQYF
TRBJ1-4	TRBV19	CASTPITTGLNEKLFF
TRBJ2-5	TRBV2	CASPDRGEETQYF
TRBJ1-1	TRBV11-2	CASSFWGQPNAEAFF
TRBJ2-3	TRBV4-1	CASSQGDSLWTDTQYF
TRBJ2-1	TRBV11-2	CASSPGQGTYNEQFF
TRBJ2-5	TRBV7-8	CASSLGGAGETQYF
TRBJ2-3	TRBV4-1	CASSPSGQGRGTDTQYF
TRBJ1-3	TRBV7-9	CASSFNRLSLAGNTIYF
TRBJ2-7	TRBV28	CASSYPRGSGSSYEQYF
TRBJ2-3	TRBV5-1	CASKWTSGSTDTQYF
TRBJ2-2	TRBV19	CASSIGGAYTGELFF
TRBJ1-2	TRBV7-9	CASSLGRQGASYTF
TRBJ1-1	TRBV14	CSWTGYAAGDMNTEAFF
TRBJ1-2	TRBV10-2	CASTPGQGASGYTF
TRBJ2-7	TRBV28	CASSSRTGRIDEQYF
TRBJ1-1	TRBV18	CASSPGAETEAFF
TRBJ2-3	TRBV27	CASRSTSGAITDTQYF
TRBJ2-5	TRBV20-1	CSARPPETQYF
TRBJ2-7	TRBV5-5	CASSEGLSSYEQYF
TRBJ1-2	TRBV19	CASSIRGYGYTF
TRBJ2-5	TRBV5-1	CASSSVKTSGQETQYF
TRBJ2-7	TRBV18	CASSTSWTPTYEQYF
TRBJ2-7	TRBV21-1	CASSRRQGAAEQYF